The source of this TCR beta chain is a study of T cells in Graves' hyperthyroidism and ophthalmopathy. Study-wide points: Ophthalmopathy was identified by the model a median about 6.4 months ahead of onset. Ophthalmopathy was distinguished from stable hyperthyroidism by 13 V-J signatures.

The CDR3 spans 12 residues. The germline gives CDR1 MNHEY, CDR2 SVGAGI. Trimming removed 8 bases from V and 3 bases from J; junction bases left unmatched: 2. This clonotype was observed many times. The antigen is not known. Researchers amplified the TCR beta CDR3 regions from RNA transcripts. The HTBI set primed first-round TCR CDR3 RT-PCR. One entry per CDR3 protein results from TCRdb running MiXCR on the multiplex PCR reads. The data contain about 350,000 distinct CDR3 sequences, about a fifth of them singletons. Among the patients, aged 18 to 65, hyperthyroidism was newly diagnosed and had lasted under 2 months.

The sample was blood. J is TRBJ1-1 and V is TRBV6-5; 8 positions agree with TRBD1. This TCR derives from a woman between 18 and 29 years old with Graves' hyperthyroidism. The CDR3 here is CASQGADTEAFF. The CDR3 bases are TGTGCCAGCCAGGGGGCAGACACTGAAGCTTTCTTT.